The 31 T cell receptor beta chains given below trace back to one sample, sequenced in a study of PD-L1 blockade in urothelial cancer. Time point given: pretreatment peripheral blood. Sequencing used immunoSEQ multiplex PCR; TCRdb keeps in-frame clones, though not all of them. The table shows tens of thousands of clones, with about 83% occurring only once. Here the sequenced sample was PBMCs, taken around atezolizumab (anti-PD-L1) treatment. The receptors shown here come from a woman in her seventies with urothelial cancer.

The chain links TRBV7-9 to TRBJ2-3; TRBD1 aligns across 8 bases. CDR1 is SEHNR, CDR2 FQNEAQ, per germline (reference sequence). V shed 5 bases, J shed 0 bases, and the junction held 4 bases outside the gene matches. The CDR3 contains 15 residues. This CDR3 reads CASSAGDRSTDTQYF. The CDR3, as DNA: TGTGCCAGCAGCGCCGGGGACAGGAGCACAGATACGCAGTATTTT.

The V call is TRBV6-5, the J call TRBJ1-2; no definite D call. The CDR3 totals 14 residues. Germline V gives CDR1 MNHEY, CDR2 SVGAGI. V dropped 5 bases and J dropped 0 bases, with 10 bases sitting between them. CDR3 nucleotide sequence: TGTGCCAGCAGTACAGCCCGTGCTAACTATGGCTACACCTTC. Translating gives CASSTARANYGYTF.

Details on this clone: In this CDR3 the conserved last residue, phenylalanine or tryptophan, is missing, so a read error is likely. It is unclear where the CDR3 begins or ends on the DNA, so no DNA is shown, and the CDR3 is as TCRdb lists it. V is TRBV30 and J is TRBJ2-7; TRBD1 reflects the table's D call only, with no check against the DNA. Per germline, CDR1 GTSNPN and CDR2 SVGIG (reference sequence). The CDR3 is made up of 9 amino acids, end residues included. CDR3: CAWKGRSLR.

The chain recombines TRBV27 with TRBJ1-2; no clear D. CDR3 length: 14 residues. V was clipped by 5 bases and J by 4 bases, with 14 bases between them. CDR1 is MNHEY, CDR2 SMNVEV, per germline (reference sequence). CDR3 DNA sequence: TGTGCCAGCAGTCCAATTCCGGGAACCTATGGCTACACCTTC. Its translation is CASSPIPGTYGYTF.

This clone was counted at least ten times. The DNA for the CDR3 is TGTGCCAGCTCACGAAGCCCTACAGGGGGCGGCGGCGGGGCCGCTGGAAACACCATATATTTT. Translation: CASSRSPTGGGGGAAGNTIYF. The gene calls are TRBV18 and TRBJ1-3, with 9 bases that match TRBD1. After removal of 4 bases from V and 2 bases from J, the junction contained 21 bases not matched to a gene. Germline lookup yields CDR1 KGHSH and CDR2 LQKENI. This CDR3 is built from 21 residues.

The chain has TRBV30 and TRBJ2-3; TRBD2 matches 11 bases. The CDR3 is 15 amino acids. The germline CDR1 and CDR2 sequences are GTSNPN and SVGIG (reference sequence). Trimming at V came to 3 bases and at J to 6 bases, leaving 8 bases not matched to a gene. The chain's CDR3 is CAWSLSGGAGDTQYF. The CDR3 DNA is TGTGCCTGGAGCCTTAGCGGGGGGGCTGGGGATACGCAGTATTTT.

The CDR3 coding sequence is TGCAGCGTTGAGGCATCGACTTCTGGCTACACCTTC. Translating it yields CSVEASTSGYTF. This chain links TRBV29-1 with TRBJ1-2; D is undetermined. The germline CDR1 and CDR2 sequences are SQVTM and ANQGSEA. The V end was cut by 3 bases, the J end by 7 bases, with 12 bases between. This CDR3 region has 12 residues.

The chain joins TRBV2 to TRBJ2-7; 7 bases fit TRBD1. This CDR3 is 14 amino acids long. Per germline, CDR1 SNHLY and CDR2 FYNNEI. V dropped 4 bases and J dropped 2; count of bases not matched to a gene: 5. In DNA form, the CDR3 reads TGTGCCAGCAGTGTGCAGGGGGTACCCTACGAGCAGTACTTC. Amino acid sequence: CASSVQGVPYEQYF.

The gene calls are TRBV30 and TRBJ2-7; 8 positions agree with TRBD1. In germline, CDR1 is GTSNPN, CDR2 SVGIG (reference sequence). Trimming took 4 bases from V and 3 from J; bases not matched to a gene: 5. CDR3 length equals 13 residues. CDR3 in amino acids: CAWKSDRDYEQYF. In DNA form, the CDR3 reads TGTGCCTGGAAATCGGACAGGGACTACGAGCAGTACTTC.

V is TRBV28 and J is TRBJ2-5; 12 nucleotides agree with TRBD2. V shed 6 bases and J 5 bases; nucleotides not matched to a gene: 13. CDR1 and CDR2 from the germline V gene are MDHEN and SYDVKM. The CDR3 contains 17 residues. The CDR3 DNA follows: TGTGCCAGCAGAGGACTAGCGGGATTTTGGGGGCCGGAGACCCAGTACTTC. It translates to CASRGLAGFWGPETQYF.

This clone has more than one count but fewer than ten. V is TRBV19 and J is TRBJ2-3; D uncertain. With 7 bases removed from V and 2 bases from J, the gap between germline ends came to 13 bases. Looked up from germline, CDR1 is LNHDA and CDR2 is SQIVND (reference sequence). The CDR3 runs to 14 residues. The DNA for the CDR3 is TGTGCCAGTACCCTAAGCTTTCACACAGATACGCAGTATTTT. Its protein is CASTLSFHTDTQYF.

The chain uses TRBV5-1 and TRBJ2-6; D call uncertain. V shed 4 bases and J shed 0 bases, with 8 bases lying between them. The CDR3 totals 15 residues. The germline gives CDR1 SGHRS, CDR2 YFSETQ. The DNA for the CDR3 is TGCGCCAGCAGCCCTATCGACTCTGGGGCCAACGTCCTGACTTTC. It codes for CASSPIDSGANVLTF.

This clone occurred a few times. The CDR3 DNA follows: TGTGCCAGCAGCGTACAGGGCAACTCTGGAAACACCATATATTTT. Its translation: CASSVQGNSGNTIYF. V is TRBV6-1 and J is TRBJ1-3, with D possibly matching TRBD1 (6 bases). CDR3 size: 15 residues. The germline CDR1 and CDR2 sequences are MNHNS and SASEGT. V dropped 6 bases and J dropped 0 bases, with 12 bases sitting between them.

For the CDR3, the DNA is TGTGCCAGCAGTTTAGCCGCCCCGGTAACCTACGAGCAGTACTTC. Translated: CASSLAAPVTYEQYF. The chain combines TRBV28 with TRBJ2-7; D uncertain. The CDR3 has 15 residues. Trimming shortened V by 2 bases and J by 2 bases, and 13 bases separated the two germline ends. Looked up from germline, CDR1 is MDHEN and CDR2 is SYDVKM.

This chain links TRBV28 with TRBJ1-1; no clear D. V was shortened by 3 bases and J by 7 bases, with 12 bases between the two germline ends. CDR1 MDHEN and CDR2 SYDVKM come from the germline V gene. This CDR3 contains 13 residues. CDR3 coding DNA: TGTGCCAGCAGTTTTACGGGGTACAATGAAGCTTTCTTT. Protein product: CASSFTGYNEAFF.

The chain recombines TRBV15 with TRBJ2-3, with D possibly matching TRBD2 (6 bases). The germline V gene encodes CDR1 LNHNV and CDR2 YYDKDF (reference sequence). The CDR3 is made up of 16 amino acids. Trimming pared 1 base from V and 5 bases from J, leaving 16 bases between. CDR3 sequence reads: CATSRVPGARGDTQYF. The CDR3 region has the DNA TGTGCCACCAGCAGAGTCCCGGGAGCTAGAGGAGATACGCAGTATTTT.

V gene TRBV30 combines with J gene TRBJ1-6; 7 bases align to TRBD1. V trimming: 1 base; J trimming: 10 bases; junction bases outside the gene matches: 10. The CDR3 consists of 15 residues. Germline V gene lookup returns CDR1 GTSNPN and CDR2 SVGIG (reference sequence). The CDR3 reads CAWSASDRERSPLHF. DNA for the CDR3: TGTGCCTGGAGTGCCTCAGACAGGGAAAGGTCACCCCTCCACTTT.

The gene calls are TRBV5-4 and TRBJ2-5; D is possibly TRBD2 (6 bases). This CDR3 spans 15 amino acids. The V gene's germline CDR1 is SGHNT and CDR2 YYREEE (reference sequence). V was trimmed by 4 bases and J by 0 bases, leaving 13 bases between them. In DNA, the CDR3 is TGTGCCAGCAGCCTTCCGGGACTGTACCAAGAGACCCAGTACTTC. This codes for CASSLPGLYQETQYF.

V gene TRBV7-2 combines with J gene TRBJ2-1; D may be TRBD2 (5 bases). Germline CDR1 is SGHTA and CDR2 is FQGNSA. There are 15 residues in the CDR3. V lost 2 bases and J lost 0, with 8 bases in between. CDR3 in amino acids: CASSLKRSSYNEQFF. In nucleotides, the CDR3 is TGTGCCAGCAGCTTAAAGCGGAGCTCCTACAATGAGCAGTTCTTC.

The chain couples TRBV5-3 to TRBJ2-2; no clear D gene. TRBV5-3 is an ORF, and what it does is uncertain. This CDR3 contains 15 residues. Trimming removed 4 bases from V and 3 bases from J, with 13 bases in between. The CDR3 nucleotides read TGTGCCAGAAGCCCCCGCCTCCGGGACACCGGGGAGCTGTTTTTT. Protein: CARSPRLRDTGELFF.

The count of this clone is one. J is TRBJ2-3 and V is TRBV7-6; 15 bases fit TRBD2. The junction had 9 bases not matched to a gene; V was cut back by 5 bases and J by 0 bases. Germline CDR1 is SGHVS and CDR2 is FNYEAQ. This CDR3 contains 19 residues. CDR3 region: CASSTSLGLAGGSTDTQYF. CDR3 bases: TGTGCCAGCAGCACAAGCTTAGGACTAGCGGGAGGGAGCACAGATACGCAGTATTTT. Variable domain in full (rest from reference TRBV7-6 and TRBJ2-3): GAGVSQSPRYKVTKRGQDVALRCDPISGHVSLYWYRQALGQGPEFLTYFNYEAQQDKSGLPNDRFSAERPEGSISTLTIQRTEQRDSAMYRCASSTSLGLAGGSTDTQYFGPGTRLTVL.

The rearrangement joins TRBV2 to TRBJ2-1; D perhaps matches TRBD1 (6 bases). Trimming removed 10 bases from V and 0 bases from J, with 10 bases in between. CDR3 length: 13 amino acids. Germline V gene sequence: CDR1 SNHLY, CDR2 FYNNEI. The CDR3 region is CATTGPSYNEQFF. In DNA form, the CDR3 reads TGTGCCACCACAGGGCCCTCCTACAATGAGCAGTTCTTC.

This chain connects TRBV9 to TRBJ2-2; possibly TRBD2 for D (5 bases). The CDR3 length is 17 residues. V dropped 0 bases and J dropped 5 bases, with 17 bases sitting between them. Germline-derived CDR1 and CDR2 are SGDLS and YYNGEE. The CDR3 loop is CASSVVFDARRTGELFF. The CDR3 DNA reads as TGTGCCAGCAGCGTAGTTTTCGACGCGAGGAGGACCGGGGAGCTGTTTTTT.

The chain uses TRBV7-2 and TRBJ2-7; the D is unclear. The germline gives CDR1 SGHTA, CDR2 FQGNSA. V lost 5 bases and J lost 4, with 18 bases in between. This CDR3 has 15 amino acids. The CDR3 region is CASSQLPKSGYEQYF. The DNA of the CDR3 is TGTGCCAGCAGCCAACTCCCCAAGTCGGGTTACGAGCAGTACTTC.

V and J are TRBV10-3 and TRBJ2-1; 12 positions agree with TRBD2. V trimming: 4 bases; J trimming: 9 bases; junction bases outside the gene matches: 7. This CDR3 is built from 15 residues. Germline V gene sequence: CDR1 ENHRY, CDR2 SYGVKD. The CDR3 DNA reads TGTGCCATCAGTGCCTCTAGCGGGAGGGCCGGTGAGCAGTTCTTC. This gives the protein CAISASSGRAGEQFF.

This chain links TRBV6-6 with TRBJ2-7, with a possible D match to TRBD1 (5 bases). The CDR3 length is 15 residues. V was cut by 3 bases and J by 0 bases, with 12 bases left in between. Germline CDR1 and CDR2: MNHNY and SVGAGI (reference sequence). The CDR3 coding sequence is TGTGCCAGCAGTTATTACCAGGGAAGCTCCTACGAGCAGTACTTC. Its protein product is CASSYYQGSSYEQYF.

J is TRBJ2-1 and V is TRBV28; 11 nucleotides line up with TRBD2. CDR1 MDHEN and CDR2 SYDVKM come from the germline V gene. The CDR3 totals 13 residues. Trimming at V came to 10 bases and at J to 4 bases, leaving 3 bases not matched to a gene. For the CDR3, the DNA is TGTGCCACTCTAGCGGGAGGTTACAATGAGCAGTTCTTC. Its protein product is CATLAGGYNEQFF.

V is TRBV7-7 and J is TRBJ2-1, with 8 bases aligning to TRBD2. CDR1 SSHAT and CDR2 FNYEAQ come from the germline V gene (reference sequence). Trimming took 5 bases from V and 2 from J; bases not matched to a gene: 5. CDR3 size: 15 residues. The CDR3 bases are TGTGCCAGCAGCACCCAAGCGGGGGCCTACAATGAGCAGTTCTTC. Protein product: CASSTQAGAYNEQFF.

The V and J genes are TRBV9 and TRBJ1-1, with a possible D match to TRBD1 (5 bases). V was shortened by 3 bases and J by 2 bases, with 14 bases between the two germline ends. CDR3 length: 15 amino acids. In germline, CDR1 is SGDLS, CDR2 YYNGEE. CDR3: CASSGLGTGNTEAFF. Written as DNA, the CDR3 is TGTGCCAGCAGCGGGCTCGGGACTGGCAACACTGAAGCTTTCTTT.

The V gene is TRBV28, the J gene TRBJ2-3; D is uncertain. The CDR3 runs to 15 residues. V gave up 5 bases and J gave up 2 bases, with 14 bases separating them. Germline CDR1 is MDHEN and CDR2 is SYDVKM. The CDR3 region has the DNA TGTGCCAGCAGTACAGAGACCCGTCCCACAGATACGCAGTATTTT. This gives the protein CASSTETRPTDTQYF.

This chain connects TRBV19 to TRBJ2-5; D gene unclear. Trimming left V 5 bases short and J 1 base short, with 11 bases between. Germline V lookup: CDR1 LNHDA, CDR2 SQIVND (reference sequence). The CDR3 is 14 amino acids. CDR3 nucleotides: TGTGCCAGTAGTCAGGTTGCCAGCCAAGAGACCCAGTACTTC. Translating gives CASSQVASQETQYF.